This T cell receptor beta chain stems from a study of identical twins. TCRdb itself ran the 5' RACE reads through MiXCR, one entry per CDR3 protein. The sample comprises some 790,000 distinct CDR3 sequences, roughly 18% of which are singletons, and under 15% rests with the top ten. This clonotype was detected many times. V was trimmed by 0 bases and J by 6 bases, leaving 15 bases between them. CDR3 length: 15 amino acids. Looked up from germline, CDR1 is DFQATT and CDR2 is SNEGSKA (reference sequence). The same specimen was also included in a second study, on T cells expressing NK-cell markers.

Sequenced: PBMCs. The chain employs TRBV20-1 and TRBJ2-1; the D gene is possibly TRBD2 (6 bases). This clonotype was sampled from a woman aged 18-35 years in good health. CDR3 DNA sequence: TGCAGTGCTAGAGATTTGTCTAGCGCGTTCAATGAGCAGTTCTTC. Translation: CSARDLSSAFNEQFF.